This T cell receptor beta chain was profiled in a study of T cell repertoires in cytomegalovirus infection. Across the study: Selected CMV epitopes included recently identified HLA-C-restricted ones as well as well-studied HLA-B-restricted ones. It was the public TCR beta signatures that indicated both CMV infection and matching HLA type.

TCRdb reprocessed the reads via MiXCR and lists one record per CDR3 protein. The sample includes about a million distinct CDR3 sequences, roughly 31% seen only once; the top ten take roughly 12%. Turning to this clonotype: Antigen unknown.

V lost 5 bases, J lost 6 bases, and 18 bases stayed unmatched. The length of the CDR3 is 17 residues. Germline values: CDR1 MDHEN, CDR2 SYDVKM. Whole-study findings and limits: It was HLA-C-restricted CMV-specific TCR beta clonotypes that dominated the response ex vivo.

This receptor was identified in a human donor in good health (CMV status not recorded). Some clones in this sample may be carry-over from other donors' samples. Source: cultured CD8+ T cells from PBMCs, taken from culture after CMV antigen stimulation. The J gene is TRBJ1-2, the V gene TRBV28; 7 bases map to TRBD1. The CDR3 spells CASSPTPRSTGKDGYTF. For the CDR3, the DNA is TGTGCCAGCAGTCCGACCCCGAGATCGACAGGGAAGGATGGCTACACCTTC.